The entry below gives a single T cell receptor (beta chain) sequence along with its context. This clonotype was found many times. No cognate antigen has been identified for it. No base qualities exist here, and no much larger clone lies one base off it. This sample is part of a study of T-cell reconstitution after alpha-beta-depleted transplantation in children (dated by TCRdb to the mid-2010s). Broadly, across the study: Using TCR repertoire profiling, the study followed T-cell immune reconstitution in a quantitative way in children after TCRalphabeta/CD19-depleted allogeneic hematopoietic cell transplantation. General conclusions and limits of the study: About two months after transplant, the apparently early recovery of alphabetaT-cell counts reportedly depended on just several hundred clones that had expanded rapidly and came from non-depleted graft cells. In some patients, high TCRbeta diversity at day 60 was attributed to recipient T cells and intrathymic progenitors that had survived conditioning. The frequencies of hyperexpanded clones fell over the following months, and after one year, T-cell counts and TCRbeta diversity were mostly attributed to newly produced T cells.

The CDR3, cysteine through phenylalanine, is 11 amino acids long. The only DNA kept is the CDR3, 33 bases in frame from the first base. The germline V gene encodes CDR1 SGHTA and CDR2 FQGNSA. V is cut by 1 base and J by 6 bases, and the space between the germline ends is 4 bases. The sample's treatment or condition label, in plain terms: allogeneic hematopoietic cell transplantation with graft depleted of TCRalphabeta T cells and CD19 B cells. TCRalphabeta/CD19-depleted allogeneic hematopoietic cell grafts were given to the transplant recipients, all of whom were children. Receptor amplification or capture employed PCR. Reads for this sample came from an Illumina HiSeq 2500. TCR libraries were prepared with molecular barcoding, using unique molecular identifiers to normalize TCRbeta repertoire quantification. The raw public reads went through TCRdb reprocessing: fastp at Q25, MiXCR clone calling, in-frame beta chains kept. Every entry covers one CDR3 protein and lists the most common genes and DNA from its rows. The sample profile shows about 70,000 distinct CDR3 sequences; 11% of them were found once. Roughly 13% of the sample is held by the ten biggest clonotypes.

The chain uses TRBV7-2 and TRBJ2-7; no D gene call is confident. The origin of this receptor is a boy aged 5-17 years with acute myeloid leukemia, due to receive a stem cell transplant. The specimen was PBMCs, collected before TCRalphabeta/CD19-depleted stem cell transplant. The sequenced DNA is TGTGCCAGCAGCTTAGATCGCGAGCAGTACTTC. The resulting protein is CASSLDREQYF.